The 16 T cell receptor beta chains below all came from one sample that was sequenced in a study of prognosis after radiotherapy for stage I lung cancer. Genomic DNA was subjected to two-round multiplex PCR for amplification of TCR beta CDR3. Amplification in first-round PCR relied on primers specific to each TRBV and TRBJ gene. Using its own MiXCR run on the multiplex PCR reads, TCRdb lists one record per CDR3 protein. The sample has roughly 30,000 distinct CDR3 sequences, nearly 35% seen once; the top ten hold 16%. The source was PBMCs, collected before or after stereotactic body radiation therapy (not recorded which). Every receptor here comes from a donor aged 50 or older with non-small cell lung cancer.

To note about this clonotype: A much bigger clone sits one base away, suggesting this may be a read error. The chain links TRBV29-1 to TRBJ1-1, with D possibly matching TRBD1 (5 bases). Per germline, CDR1 SQVTM and CDR2 ANQGSEA. Trimming pared 4 bases from V and 2 bases from J, leaving 14 bases between. The CDR3 covers 14 residues. The CDR3 nucleotides are TGCAGCGTTGCGACATGGGGCTCAAACACTGAAGCTTTCTTT. This gives the protein CSVATWGSNTEAFF.

On this clonotype: One junction end does not reproduce the germline sequence, and a read error may be involved. CDR3 bases: TGTGCCATCAGTTACAGGTCCTCCTACGAGCATTACTTC. It is translated as CAISYRSSYEHYF. The J gene is TRBJ2-7, the V gene TRBV6-5; D perhaps matches TRBD1 (5 bases). The CDR3 extends over 13 amino acids. Germline V gene sequence: CDR1 MNHEY, CDR2 SVGAGI.

This rearrangement joins TRBV7-2 to TRBJ2-7, with D possibly matching TRBD2 (5 bases). The CDR3 totals 15 residues. CDR1 is SGHTA and CDR2 is FQGNSA in the germline V gene. With 0 bases removed from V and 0 bases from J, the gap between germline ends came to 9 bases. CDR3 sequence reads: CASSLAGGGSYEQYF. CDR3 coding DNA: TGTGCCAGCAGCTTAGCAGGTGGAGGCTCCTACGAGCAGTACTTC.

This clonotype was seen many times. The chain links TRBV5-1 to TRBJ2-1; D call uncertain. This CDR3 spans 13 amino acids. V lost 0 bases, J lost 4 bases, and 5 bases lay in between. CDR1 is SGHRS and CDR2 is YFSETQ in the germline V gene. CDR3 in amino acids: CASSLVLYNEQFF. CDR3 bases: TGCGCCAGCAGCTTGGTCCTATACAATGAGCAGTTCTTC.

For this clonotype: One base away lies a much larger clone, so this may be a sequencing read error. This chain links TRBV6-2 or TRBV6-3 with TRBJ2-3, with D hard to call. The CDR3 is 13 amino acids. Germline V gene sequence: CDR1 MNHEY, CDR2 SVGEGT. V lost 5 bases to trimming and J lost 2 bases, with 8 bases between them. The CDR3 region has the DNA TGTGCCAGCAGTCTACGATACACAGATACGCAGTATTTT. It is translated as CASSLRYTDTQYF.

Worth noting for this clonotype: One junction end does not reproduce the germline sequence, and a read error may be involved. CDR3 loop: CASGSGTPSSCEQYF. CDR3 coding DNA: TGTGCTAGTGGTTCCGGTACTCCGAGCTCCTGCGAGCAGTACTTC. The genes are TRBV12-5 and TRBJ2-7; D remains unclear. CDR1 and CDR2 (germline): LGHNT, FRNRAP. CDR3 length: 15 amino acids.

This chain uses TRBV6-9 with TRBJ1-2, with TRBD1 as a possible D gene (6 bases). This CDR3 is 15 amino acids long. Trimming took off 3 bases at V and 10 bases at J, with 21 bases between the two ends. Germline CDR1 reads MNHGY; CDR2 reads SVAAGI. CDR3 region: CASSYSPGAGDFYTF. The CDR3 DNA sequence: TGTGCCAGCAGTTACTCCCCAGGGGCGGGGGATTTCTACACCTTC.

With regard to this clonotype: A far larger clone is only one base removed, so a read error is likely. The V and J genes are TRBV6-4 and TRBJ2-7, with no clear D. This CDR3 contains 12 residues. V was shortened by 7 bases and J by 3 bases, with 10 bases between the two germline ends. The germline V gene has CDR1 MRHNA and CDR2 SNTAGT. Here the CDR3 reads CASTGQLYEQYF. In DNA form, the CDR3 reads TGTGCCAGCACTGGGCAACTCTACGAGCAGTACTTC.

This clonotype has at least ten counts. The chain couples TRBV6-5 to TRBJ1-1; the match to TRBD1 covers 8 bases. The V and J ends lost 6 bases and 4 bases, in that order; junction bases with no gene match: 10. From germline, CDR1 is MNHEY and CDR2 SVGAGI. The CDR3 has 15 amino acids. The CDR3 bases are TGTGCCAGCAGAACTACGTACGACAGGGGCACTGAAGCTTTCTTT. This sequence encodes CASRTTYDRGTEAFF.

On this clonotype: Sequence at one end of the junction differs from germline and may be a read error. This chain joins TRBV12-3 or TRBV12-4 and TRBJ2-2; D is uncertain. CDR3 length: 14 amino acids. For the CDR3, the DNA is TGTGCCAGTAGTTTATCAGTGAACACCGGGCAGCTGTTTTTT. It codes for CASSLSVNTGQLFF.

This clonotype was observed at least ten times. The rearrangement joins TRBV6-1 to TRBJ1-1; no definite D call. The length of the CDR3 is 11 residues. V was trimmed by 10 bases and J by 1 base, leaving 7 bases between them. The germline gives CDR1 MNHNS, CDR2 SASEGT. CDR3 amino acids: CAIKGNTEAFF. CDR3 DNA sequence: TGTGCCATCAAGGGGAACACTGAAGCTTTCTTT.

The genes are TRBV28 and TRBJ2-1; D is uncertain. The CDR3 loop spans 12 amino acids. Germline-derived CDR1 and CDR2 are MDHEN and SYDVKM. The V gene lost 4 bases and the J gene lost 9 bases, with 10 bases spanning the gap. The DNA for the CDR3 is TGTGCCAGCAGTTATGGGCGTACTGAGCAGTTCTTC. Its translation is CASSYGRTEQFF.

In this sample, this clonotype turned up a few times. An end of the junction differs from the germline gene, which may be a read error. CDR3 sequence (DNA): TGTGCCAGCAGTCCCGGGACAGGGAGCTCTGGGAACACCATATATTTT. Its translation is CASSPGTGSSGNTIYF. This rearrangement joins TRBV6-1 to TRBJ1-3; 9 bases map to TRBD1. This CDR3 has 16 amino acids. CDR1 MNHNS and CDR2 SASEGT come from the germline V gene.

A few counts support this clonotype. The chain carries TRBV18 and TRBJ1-1; D is undetermined. V lost 3 bases and J lost 5, with 19 bases in between. The CDR3 loop spans 16 amino acids. Looked up from germline, CDR1 is KGHSH and CDR2 is LQKENI. CDR3 bases: TGTGCCAGCTCACCGGAGACCACCGGGCGACGTACTGAAGCTTTCTTT. Encoded protein: CASSPETTGRRTEAFF.

Worth noting for this clonotype: A junction end diverges from the germline sequence, so it may reflect a read error. The chain uses TRBV6-2 or TRBV6-3 and TRBJ2-7, with D tentatively TRBD1 (6 bases). The length of the CDR3 is 14 residues. Germline values: CDR1 MNHEY, CDR2 SVGEGT. CDR3 DNA sequence: TGTTCCAGCGAGGCGGCAGGGGACTCCTACGAGCAGTACTTC. Translating gives CSSEAAGDSYEQYF.

In this sample, this clonotype turned up many times. The genes are TRBV5-1 and TRBJ1-1, with TRBD1 matching 7 bases. This CDR3 spans 16 amino acids. Unmatched junction bases numbered 12, after V lost 2 bases and J lost 5 bases. Germline V gene data show CDR1 as SGHRS and CDR2 as YFSETQ. CDR3 region: CASSFGRDRVGTEAFF. In DNA form, the CDR3 reads TGCGCCAGCAGCTTCGGACGTGACAGGGTTGGGACTGAAGCTTTCTTT.